This TCR beta chain was captured in a study of T cells in Graves' hyperthyroidism and ophthalmopathy. RNA transcripts gave rise to amplified TCR beta CDR3 regions. A first-round RT-PCR of the TCR CDR3 used the HTBI primer set. TCRdb passed the multiplex PCR reads through MiXCR, listing each CDR3 protein once. Here the sample spans about 400,000 distinct CDR3 sequences, approximately 14% being singletons. Points on this clonotype: At one end, the junction sequence differs from germline, possibly due to a read error.

Reasons for excluding patients were uncontrolled infection, other autoimmune disease, pregnancy or lactation. The germline V gene encodes CDR1 LGHDT and CDR2 YNNKEL (reference sequence). The length of the CDR3 is 15 residues. Sequenced input: blood. The chain combines TRBV3-1 with TRBJ2-7; TRBD2 agrees at 12 bases. This receptor was identified in a young woman with Graves' hyperthyroidism. CDR3 sequence (DNA): TGTGCCAGCAGAGGGACTAGCGGGTCCTCCTACGAGCAATTCTTC. This translates into CASRGTSGSSYEQFF.